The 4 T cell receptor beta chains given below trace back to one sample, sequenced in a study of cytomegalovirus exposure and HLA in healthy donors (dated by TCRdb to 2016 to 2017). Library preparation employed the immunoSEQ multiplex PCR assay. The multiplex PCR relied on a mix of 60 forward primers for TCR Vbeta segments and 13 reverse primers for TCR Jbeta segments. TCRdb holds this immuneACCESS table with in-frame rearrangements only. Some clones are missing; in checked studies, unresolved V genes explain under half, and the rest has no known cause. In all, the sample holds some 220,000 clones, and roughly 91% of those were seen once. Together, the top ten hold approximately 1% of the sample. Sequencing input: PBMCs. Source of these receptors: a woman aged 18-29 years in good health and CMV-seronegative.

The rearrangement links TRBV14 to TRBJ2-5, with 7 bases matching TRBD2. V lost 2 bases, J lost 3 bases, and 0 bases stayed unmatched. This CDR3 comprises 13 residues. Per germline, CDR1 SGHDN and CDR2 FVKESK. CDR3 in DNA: TGTGCCAGCAGCCAACTAGCGGAAGAGACCCAGTACTTC. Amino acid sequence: CASSQLAEETQYF.

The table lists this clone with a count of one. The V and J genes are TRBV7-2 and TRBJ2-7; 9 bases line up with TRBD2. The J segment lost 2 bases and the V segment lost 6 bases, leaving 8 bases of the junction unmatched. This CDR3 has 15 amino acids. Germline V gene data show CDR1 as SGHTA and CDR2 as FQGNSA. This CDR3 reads CASSLNSGSTYEQYF. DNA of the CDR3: TGTGCCAGCAGTCTTAATAGCGGGAGCACCTACGAGCAGTACTTC.

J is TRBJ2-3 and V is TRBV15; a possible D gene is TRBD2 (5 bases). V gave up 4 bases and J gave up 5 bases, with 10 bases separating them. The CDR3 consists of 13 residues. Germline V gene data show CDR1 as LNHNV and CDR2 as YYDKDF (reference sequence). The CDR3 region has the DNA TGTGCCACCAGCAAGTACCGGGGAGATACGCAGTATTTT. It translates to CATSKYRGDTQYF.

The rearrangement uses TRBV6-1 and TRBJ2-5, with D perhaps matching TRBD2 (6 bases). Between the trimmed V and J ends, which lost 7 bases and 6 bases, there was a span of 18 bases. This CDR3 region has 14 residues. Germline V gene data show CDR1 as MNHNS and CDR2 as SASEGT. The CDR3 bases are TGTGCCAGCACGGGGGAGGCTCCCGGGAAGACCCAGTACTTC. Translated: CASTGEAPGKTQYF.